The rows below give T cell receptor beta chains drawn from one sample of a study of shared clonotypes between healthy human individuals. Measured with immunoSEQ multiplex PCR; TCRdb has only the in-frame clones, and not every one. The sample carries about half a million clones, 79% recorded once. Material: PBMCs. The receptors were gathered from a woman aged 35 to 49 in good health. Some clones in this sample may be carry-over from other donors' samples. Both conserved end residues are part of each CDR3. A D gene is named only where the DNA matches it firmly. Clone size is not always given. Where it is, it says once, few, many or a class for expanded clones.

abundance,v_gene,d_gene,j_gene,len,CDR3aa,CDR3nt
-,TRBV27,TRBD2,TRBJ2-1,15,CASSPGTSGDNEQFF,TGTGCCAGCAGTCCTGGGACTAGCGGGGACAATGAGCAGTTCTTC
few,TRBV30,TRBD1,TRBJ1-2,15,CAWTTGTGSDYGYTF,TGTGCCTGGACCACCGGGACAGGGAGCGACTATGGCTACACCTTC
-,TRBV4-3,-,TRBJ2-7,14,CASSQSSDGHQKYF,TGCGCCAGCAGCCAAAGTTCGGACGGCCACCAGAAGTACTTC
-,TRBV7-9,TRBD2,TRBJ2-5,15,CASTRAGAMMETQYF,TGTGCCAGCACCCGAGCGGGGGCTATGATGGAGACCCAGTACTTC
-,TRBV6-5,-,TRBJ1-1,14,CASSTRTENTEAFF,TGTGCCAGCAGTACCCGGACCGAAAACACTGAAGCTTTCTTT
-,TRBV29-1,TRBD1,TRBJ1-2,12,CSVWTGNYGYTF,TGCAGCGTCTGGACAGGGAACTATGGCTACACCTTC
-,TRBV27,-,TRBJ1-6,15,CASSLFSGAGSPLHF,TGTGCCAGCAGTTTATTTTCAGGGGCCGGGTCACCCCTCCACTTT
-,TRBV30,TRBD1,TRBJ1-1,14,CAWSEGTGDNKAFF,TGTGCCTGGAGTGAGGGTACAGGGGATAATAAGGCTTTCTTT
-,TRBV28,-,TRBJ2-7,14,CALRAQRSSGEQYF,TGTGCCTTAAGGGCTCAAAGGAGTTCGGGGGAGCAGTACTTC
-,TRBV10-3,TRBD1,TRBJ2-7,15,CAISESGTGIYEQYF,TGTGCCATCAGTGAGTCCGGGACAGGGATCTACGAGCAGTACTTC
-,TRBV27,TRBD2,TRBJ2-1,15,CASGSLAGLYNEQFF,TGTGCCAGCGGATCTCTAGCGGGACTCTACAATGAGCAGTTCTTC
once,TRBV5-1,-,TRBJ1-5,18,CASSYAPGGVGSNQPQHF,TGCGCCAGCAGCTACGCCCCCGGAGGAGTGGGAAGCAATCAGCCCCAGCATTTT
-,TRBV11-2,-,TRBJ2-1,15,CASSPIGAGMNEQFF,TGTGCCAGCAGTCCCATAGGGGCGGGAATGAATGAGCAGTTCTTC
few,TRBV27,TRBD2,TRBJ2-1,18,CASSKLPLAGGTGNEQFF,TGTGCCAGCAGTAAGCTACCCCTAGCGGGAGGGACGGGCAATGAGCAGTTCTTC
-,TRBV28,TRBD1,TRBJ2-7,16,CASSPPRGPDPYEQYF,TGTGCCAGCAGTCCCCCCAGGGGGCCCGACCCCTACGAGCAGTACTTC
-,TRBV29-1,-,TRBJ1-2,14,CSGASADSNYGYTF,TGCAGCGGCGCGTCGGCAGACTCTAACTATGGCTACACCTTC
-,TRBV7-6,-,TRBJ2-6,16,CASSKSVNAGANVLTF,TGTGCCAGCAGCAAATCGGTCAACGCTGGGGCCAACGTCCTGACTTTC